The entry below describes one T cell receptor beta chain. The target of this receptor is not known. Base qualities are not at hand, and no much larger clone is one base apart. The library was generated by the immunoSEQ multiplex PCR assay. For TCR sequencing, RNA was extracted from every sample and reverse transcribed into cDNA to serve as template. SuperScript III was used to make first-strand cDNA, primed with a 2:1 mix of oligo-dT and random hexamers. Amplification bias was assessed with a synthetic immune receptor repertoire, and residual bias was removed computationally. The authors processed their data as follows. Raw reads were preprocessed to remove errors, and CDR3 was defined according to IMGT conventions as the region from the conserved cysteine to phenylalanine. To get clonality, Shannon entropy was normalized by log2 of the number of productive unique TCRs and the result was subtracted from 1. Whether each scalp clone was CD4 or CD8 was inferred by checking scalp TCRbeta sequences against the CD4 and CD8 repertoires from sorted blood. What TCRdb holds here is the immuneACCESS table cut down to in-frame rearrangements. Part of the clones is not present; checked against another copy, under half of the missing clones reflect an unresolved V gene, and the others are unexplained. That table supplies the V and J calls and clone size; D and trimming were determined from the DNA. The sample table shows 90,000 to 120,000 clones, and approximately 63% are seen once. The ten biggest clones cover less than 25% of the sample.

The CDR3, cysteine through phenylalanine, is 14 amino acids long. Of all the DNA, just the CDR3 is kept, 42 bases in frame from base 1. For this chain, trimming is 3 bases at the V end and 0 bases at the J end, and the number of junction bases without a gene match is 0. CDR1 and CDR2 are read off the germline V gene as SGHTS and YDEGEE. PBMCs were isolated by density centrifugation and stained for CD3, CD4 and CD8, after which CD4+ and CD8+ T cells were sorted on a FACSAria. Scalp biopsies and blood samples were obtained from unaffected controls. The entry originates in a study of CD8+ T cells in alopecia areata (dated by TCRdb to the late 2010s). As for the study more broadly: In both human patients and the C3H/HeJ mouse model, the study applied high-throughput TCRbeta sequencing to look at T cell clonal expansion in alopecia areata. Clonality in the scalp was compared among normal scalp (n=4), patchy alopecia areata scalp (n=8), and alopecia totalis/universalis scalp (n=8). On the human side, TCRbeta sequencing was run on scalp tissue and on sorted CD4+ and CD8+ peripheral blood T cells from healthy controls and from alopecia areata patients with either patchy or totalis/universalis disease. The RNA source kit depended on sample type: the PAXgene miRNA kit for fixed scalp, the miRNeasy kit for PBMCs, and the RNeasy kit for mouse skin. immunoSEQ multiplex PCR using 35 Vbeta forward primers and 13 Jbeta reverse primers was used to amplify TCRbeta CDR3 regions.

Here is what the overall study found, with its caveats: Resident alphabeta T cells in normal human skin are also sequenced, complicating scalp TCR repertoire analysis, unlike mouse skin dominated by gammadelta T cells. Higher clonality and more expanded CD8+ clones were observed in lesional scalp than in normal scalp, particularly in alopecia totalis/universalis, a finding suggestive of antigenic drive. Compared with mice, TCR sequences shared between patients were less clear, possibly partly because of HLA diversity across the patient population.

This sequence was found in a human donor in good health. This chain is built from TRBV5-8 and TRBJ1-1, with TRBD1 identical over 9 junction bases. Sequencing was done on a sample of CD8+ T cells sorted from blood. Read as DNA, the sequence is TGTGCCAGCAGCTGGGACAGGGTGAACACTGAAGCTTTCTTT. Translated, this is CASSWDRVNTEAFF.